This T cell receptor (beta chain) is from a study of spatial heterogeneity in lung cancer (dated by TCRdb to between 2018 and 2020). In the study overall: Beta-chain transcripts were consistently detected in greater numbers than alpha-chain transcripts, which likely reflects a higher abundance of beta-chain transcripts. TCR alpha and beta repertoires were quantitatively compared across multiple tumor regions, matched nontumor lung and blood in non-small cell lung cancer. Nonsynonymous mutation counts, determined by whole-exome sequencing of tumor tissue, were related to TCR repertoire features. In the raw uncorrected reads, each unique combination of TCR and UMI appeared more than ten times on average. At surgery, both alpha and beta chains were TCR-sequenced in over 200 tumor regions, approximately 64 matched nontumor lung samples and some 56 PBMC samples.

As for this clonotype: Its specific antigen is unknown. The junction and the germline gene differ at one end; a read error may be behind it.

Library preparation employed 5' RACE. TCRdb names NextSeq 500 as the instrument used. In the TCR library protocol, a unique molecular identifier was attached to each TCR cDNA molecule so that PCR and sequencing errors could be corrected. As for the authors' bioinformatics: Decombinator tools were used for TCR identification, UMI-based error correction and CDR3 extraction. TCRs above a frequency of 2 per 1,000, corresponding to the top 1% of the tumor frequency distribution, were defined as expanded. Each repertoire was subsampled 100 times to 5,000 TCRs, after which Renyi diversity was computed with the R vegan package. CDR3 similarity networks were built from amino acid triplet string-kernel similarity, connecting CDR3s with pairwise similarity above 0.82. TCRdb reprocessing: public reads trimmed at Q25 with fastp, clones called with MiXCR, in-frame beta chains kept. Entries that share a CDR3 protein sequence are merged under the most common genes and DNA. Here the V and J calls rest on TCRdb's processing, not on the authors' analysis. In all, the sample holds more than 30,000 distinct CDR3 sequences, and around 5.2% of those were seen once. Roughly 25% of the sample is taken by the ten largest.

The sample's time point, from its label and the paper: sample taken at primary tumor resection. Whole RNA extracted from tumor and nontumor lung tissue, or from cryopreserved PBMC samples, was used for TCR sequencing without cell sorting. Samples were obtained from roughly 72 patients with early-stage, untreated non-small cell lung cancer from the lung TRACERx cohort. Only patients for whom sufficient RNA was available from at least two tumor regions were selected for TCR sequencing. Results the study describes overall, beyond this receptor: Ubiquitous expanded tumor TCRs were found in blood more often at tumor resection than at routine follow-up. Additional single-cell paired TCR alpha and beta sequencing was considered necessary to confirm, at a functional level, the hypothesis that regional TCRs recognize regional mutations.

The sequencing here drew on PBMCs, taken at surgery. This clonotype originated in a female donor with early-stage non-small cell lung cancer.

The CDR3 is CASSYKREQLGKQPQHF. The sequence in DNA is TGTGCCAGCAGCTACAAACGGGAACAGCTCGGCAAACAGCCCCAGCATTTT. The chain is encoded by TRBV11-1 joined to TRBJ1-5; confidence is insufficient to name the D gene. CDR1 and CDR2 are read off the germline V gene (reference sequence) as SGHAT and FQDESV. The CDR3 spans 17 residues, from the cysteine through the phenylalanine. Only CDR3 DNA is held: 51 bases, read in frame from base 1.